Shown below are 5 T cell receptor beta chains from a single sample sequenced in a study of blood T cell repertoires in COVID-19. TCRdb keeps only in-frame clones here, not all; method: immunoSEQ multiplex PCR. The profile shows around 320,000 clones, roughly 90% of them singletons. Sequenced material: PBMCs or T cells enriched from blood (not recorded which). These receptors came from a woman between 50 and 59 years old who had been exposed to COVID-19.

This chain links TRBV29-1 with TRBJ1-3, with a weak D call TRBD1 (5 bases). V was clipped by 4 bases and J by 7 bases, with 11 bases between them. CDR1 SQVTM and CDR2 ANQGSEA come from the germline V gene. The CDR3 totals 12 residues. The chain's CDR3 is CSVASGLNTIYF. The CDR3 nucleotides are TGCAGCGTTGCCTCGGGACTTAACACCATATATTTT.

The chain uses TRBV2 and TRBJ1-6; D remains ambiguous. Trimming removed 4 bases from V and 8 bases from J, with 15 bases in between. CDR1 is SNHLY, CDR2 FYNNEI, per germline. The CDR3 is made up of 15 amino acids. CDR3 protein: CASSATHVLDSPLHF. In DNA, the CDR3 is TGTGCCAGCAGTGCAACACATGTTCTGGATTCACCCCTCCACTTT.

This chain connects TRBV12-5 to TRBJ2-7; 7 nucleotides line up with TRBD2. V trimming: 7 bases; J trimming: 6 bases; junction bases outside the gene matches: 6. The germline V gene has CDR1 LGHNT and CDR2 FRNRAP. The length of the CDR3 is 12 residues. CDR3 region: CASAIGRGEQYF. In DNA, the CDR3 is TGTGCTAGTGCCATTGGGAGGGGCGAGCAGTACTTC.

The V gene is TRBV3-1 (or the pseudogene TRBV3-2), the J gene TRBJ1-2; a possible D gene is TRBD1 (5 bases). Germline V gene lookup returns CDR1 LGHDT and CDR2 YNNKEL (reference sequence). The CDR3 is 17 amino acids. V was clipped by 5 bases and J by 0 bases, with 19 bases between them. CDR3 in amino acids: CASSFYDSMLANYGYTF. CDR3 sequence (DNA): TGTGCCAGCAGCTTTTATGACAGTATGCTCGCTAACTATGGCTACACCTTC.

This chain connects TRBV7-9 to TRBJ1-4; weak D call: TRBD1 (6 bases). Germline V gives CDR1 SEHNR, CDR2 FQNEAQ (reference sequence). The V end lost 2 bases, the J end lost 8 bases, and 12 bases lay between the germline ends. The CDR3 totals 14 residues. CDR3 protein: CASSLPRTDEKLFF. The DNA of the CDR3 is TGTGCCAGCAGCTTACCCCGGACAGACGAAAAACTGTTTTTT. Full variable domain (missing parts from reference TRBV7-9 and TRBJ1-4): DTGVSQNPRHKITKRGQNVTFRCDPISEHNRLYWYRQTLGQGPEFLTYFQNEAQLEKSRLLSDRFSAERPKGSFSTLEIQRTEQGDSAMYLCASSLPRTDEKLFFGSGTQLSVL.